A selection of T cell receptor beta chains follows, all from one sample in a study of blood T cell repertoires in COVID-19. Clones were sequenced by immunoSEQ multiplex PCR, and TCRdb holds only the in-frame ones, with some missing. The profile shows 50,000 to 65,000 clones, about nine tenths of them singletons. Sequencing used peripheral blood. The source is a woman aged 55-69 years with active or convalescent COVID-19. CDR3s include the opening cysteine and the closing phenylalanine or tryptophan. D genes are given only for firm matches. Clone sizes are given selectively: once, few, many, or a class where the clone is expanded.

j_gene: TRBJ2-7; v_gene: TRBV10-1; abundance: NA; d_gene: NA; CDR3aa: CASRDSKQYF; CDR3nt: TGCGCCAGCAGAGACAGCAAGCAGTACTTC
j_gene: TRBJ1-1; v_gene: TRBV6-5; abundance: NA; d_gene: NA; CDR3aa: CASSPGFPTPEAFF; CDR3nt: TGTGCCAGCAGCCCAGGGTTCCCCACCCCTGAAGCTTTCTTT
j_gene: TRBJ2-1; v_gene: TRBV3-1/TRBV3-2; abundance: NA; d_gene: NA; CDR3aa: CASSQDWRGRRQFF; CDR3nt: TGTGCCAGCAGCCAAGATTGGAGGGGGCGCCGGCAGTTCTTC
j_gene: TRBJ1-5; v_gene: TRBV28; abundance: NA; d_gene: NA; CDR3aa: CASSFEVEGNQPQHF; CDR3nt: TGTGCCAGCAGTTTCGAGGTGGAGGGCAATCAGCCCCAGCATTTT
j_gene: TRBJ2-5; v_gene: TRBV7-3; abundance: NA; d_gene: NA; CDR3aa: CASSLSGVSGTQYF; CDR3nt: TGTGCCAGCAGCTTAAGCGGGGTCTCGGGGACCCAGTACTTC
j_gene: TRBJ2-1; v_gene: TRBV11-2; abundance: NA; d_gene: TRBD2; CDR3aa: CASSLTSGGYNEQFF; CDR3nt: TGTGCCAGCAGCCTAACTAGCGGGGGGTACAATGAGCAGTTCTTC
j_gene: TRBJ2-2; v_gene: TRBV10-3; abundance: NA; d_gene: TRBD2; CDR3aa: CAISGLAGGNGELFF; CDR3nt: TGTGCCATCAGCGGACTAGCGGGAGGGAACGGGGAGCTGTTTTTT
j_gene: TRBJ1-2; v_gene: TRBV5-1; abundance: once; d_gene: NA; CDR3aa: CASSRDVFTGMGNYGYTF; CDR3nt: TGCGCCAGCAGCCGCGACGTCTTTACAGGGATGGGTAACTATGGCTACACCTTC
j_gene: TRBJ1-2; v_gene: TRBV14; abundance: once; d_gene: TRBD1; CDR3aa: CASSHQQGLNGYTF; CDR3nt: TGTGCCAGCAGCCACCAACAGGGGCTAAATGGCTACACCTTC
j_gene: TRBJ2-1; v_gene: TRBV28; abundance: NA; d_gene: NA; CDR3aa: CASSSGPGNPNEQFF; CDR3nt: TGTGCCAGCAGTTCGGGTCCCGGCAATCCAAATGAGCAGTTCTTC
j_gene: TRBJ2-1; v_gene: TRBV4-1; abundance: NA; d_gene: NA; CDR3aa: CASSQDKPVIYNEQFF; CDR3nt: TGCGCCAGCAGCCAAGATAAGCCCGTGATCTACAATGAGCAGTTCTTC
j_gene: TRBJ1-2; v_gene: TRBV7-9; abundance: NA; d_gene: NA; CDR3aa: CASIRSGGEGYGYTF; CDR3nt: TGTGCCAGCATTCGAAGTGGGGGCGAAGGCTATGGCTACACCTTC
j_gene: TRBJ2-3; v_gene: TRBV7-2; abundance: NA; d_gene: TRBD2; CDR3aa: CASSLGAGESYTDTQYF; CDR3nt: TGTGCCAGCAGCTTGGGAGCGGGAGAGTCATACACAGATACGCAGTATTTT
j_gene: TRBJ2-1; v_gene: TRBV29-1; abundance: NA; d_gene: TRBD2; CDR3aa: CSGGSGRVNGENEQFF; CDR3nt: TGCAGCGGGGGGAGCGGGAGGGTTAACGGGGAGAATGAGCAGTTCTTC
j_gene: TRBJ2-1; v_gene: TRBV6-2/TRBV6-3; abundance: NA; d_gene: TRBD2; CDR3aa: CASSYGLAVYNEQFF; CDR3nt: TGTGCCAGCAGTTACGGGCTAGCGGTTTACAATGAGCAGTTCTTC
j_gene: TRBJ2-2; v_gene: TRBV14; abundance: NA; d_gene: TRBD1; CDR3aa: CASSPRQGSNTGELFF; CDR3nt: TGTGCCAGCAGCCCACGACAGGGATCGAACACCGGGGAGCTGTTTTTT
j_gene: TRBJ1-2; v_gene: TRBV29-1; abundance: NA; d_gene: NA; CDR3aa: CSVTRSQGNYGYTF; CDR3nt: TGCAGCGTCACCCGGAGTCAGGGGAACTATGGCTACACCTTC
j_gene: TRBJ2-5; v_gene: TRBV20-1; abundance: NA; d_gene: TRBD2; CDR3aa: CSAMREGTQYF; CDR3nt: TGCAGTGCTATGCGGGAGGGGACCCAGTACTTC
j_gene: TRBJ2-7; v_gene: TRBV6-6; abundance: NA; d_gene: TRBD2; CDR3aa: CASSYGLAGHYEQYF; CDR3nt: TGTGCCAGCAGCTACGGACTAGCGGGACACTACGAGCAGTACTTC
j_gene: TRBJ2-1; v_gene: TRBV7-3; abundance: NA; d_gene: NA; CDR3aa: CASSLTAGALNEQFF; CDR3nt: TGTGCCAGCAGCTTAACGGCGGGGGCCCTCAATGAGCAGTTCTTC
j_gene: TRBJ1-1; v_gene: TRBV29-1; abundance: NA; d_gene: NA; CDR3aa: CSVEDIRVNTEAFF; CDR3nt: TGCAGCGTTGAAGATATCAGGGTGAACACTGAAGCTTTCTTT
j_gene: TRBJ1-5; v_gene: TRBV18; abundance: NA; d_gene: TRBD1; CDR3aa: CASSPQRRGQNNQPQHF; CDR3nt: TGTGCCAGCTCACCTCAGCGGAGGGGGCAAAACAATCAGCCCCAGCATTTT
j_gene: TRBJ2-3; v_gene: TRBV15; abundance: NA; d_gene: NA; CDR3aa: CATSRDIKGGGGTDTQYF; CDR3nt: TGTGCCACCAGCAGAGATATAAAGGGTGGAGGAGGTACAGATACGCAGTATTTT
j_gene: TRBJ2-6; v_gene: TRBV6-5; abundance: NA; d_gene: NA; CDR3aa: CASSYAASPAGLTF; CDR3nt: TGTGCCAGCAGTTACGCGGCCTCCCCAGCGGGCCTGACTTTC
j_gene: TRBJ2-1; v_gene: TRBV9; abundance: NA; d_gene: TRBD2; CDR3aa: CASSPLAGGAYNEQFF; CDR3nt: TGTGCCAGCAGCCCCCTAGCGGGGGGGGCCTACAATGAGCAGTTCTTC
j_gene: TRBJ2-3; v_gene: TRBV2; abundance: NA; d_gene: NA; CDR3aa: CASSATDTQYF; CDR3nt: TGTGCCAGCAGCGCGACAGATACGCAGTATTTT
j_gene: TRBJ2-7; v_gene: TRBV24-1; abundance: NA; d_gene: TRBD2; CDR3aa: CATSEAGDRYEQYF; CDR3nt: TGTGCCACCAGTGAAGCGGGAGATAGGTACGAGCAGTACTTC
j_gene: TRBJ2-5; v_gene: TRBV6-6; abundance: NA; d_gene: NA; CDR3aa: CASQPAGTEETQYF; CDR3nt: TGTGCCAGCCAACCCGCGGGAACTGAAGAGACCCAGTACTTC
j_gene: TRBJ2-4; v_gene: TRBV28; abundance: once; d_gene: TRBD1; CDR3aa: CASSLTGTGVNSGKNIQYF; CDR3nt: TGTGCCAGCAGTCTAACCGGGACAGGGGTAAATTCGGGCAAAAACATTCAGTACTTC
j_gene: TRBJ1-3; v_gene: TRBV11-2; abundance: NA; d_gene: NA; CDR3aa: CASSQQGQSSGNTIYF; CDR3nt: TGTGCCAGCAGCCAACAGGGTCAGAGCTCTGGAAACACCATATATTTT
j_gene: TRBJ2-3; v_gene: TRBV11-2; abundance: NA; d_gene: TRBD2; CDR3aa: CASSLDRLAGELGTDTQYF; CDR3nt: TGTGCCAGCAGCTTAGATCGACTAGCGGGAGAATTAGGCACAGATACGCAGTATTTT
j_gene: TRBJ1-4; v_gene: TRBV13; abundance: NA; d_gene: NA; CDR3aa: CAREQNLQTNEKLFF; CDR3nt: TGTGCCAGAGAACAGAATCTTCAAACTAATGAAAAACTGTTTTTT
j_gene: TRBJ2-2; v_gene: TRBV27; abundance: NA; d_gene: TRBD2; CDR3aa: CASSLRGVGELFF; CDR3nt: TGTGCCAGCAGTTTGCGGGGGGTGGGGGAGCTGTTTTTT
j_gene: TRBJ2-3; v_gene: TRBV20-1; abundance: NA; d_gene: TRBD2; CDR3aa: CSASSSGGTDTQYF; CDR3nt: TGCAGTGCTAGTAGTAGCGGGGGCACAGATACGCAGTATTTT
j_gene: TRBJ1-2; v_gene: TRBV27; abundance: NA; d_gene: TRBD1; CDR3aa: CASATFRTGFSKDGYTF; CDR3nt: TGTGCCAGCGCTACCTTCAGGACAGGGTTTAGTAAGGATGGCTACACCTTC
j_gene: TRBJ2-7; v_gene: TRBV7-2; abundance: NA; d_gene: TRBD2; CDR3aa: CASSLFAGAVYEQYF; CDR3nt: TGTGCCAGCAGCTTATTCGCGGGAGCGGTTTACGAGCAGTACTTC
j_gene: TRBJ1-5; v_gene: TRBV25-1; abundance: NA; d_gene: NA; CDR3aa: CASRGQNQPQHF; CDR3nt: TGTGCCAGCAGGGGACAAAATCAGCCCCAGCATTTT
j_gene: TRBJ2-2; v_gene: TRBV30; abundance: NA; d_gene: TRBD1; CDR3aa: CAFSTGSPLRTRELFF; CDR3nt: TGTGCCTTCTCGACAGGGAGCCCATTAAGGACCAGGGAGCTGTTTTTT
j_gene: TRBJ2-5; v_gene: TRBV30; abundance: NA; d_gene: NA; CDR3aa: CAWAQVAPAAQYF; CDR3nt: TGTGCCTGGGCCCAGGTGGCGCCAGCAGCCCAGTACTTC
j_gene: TRBJ1-3; v_gene: TRBV30; abundance: NA; d_gene: NA; CDR3aa: CAWMAARGIGNTIYF; CDR3nt: TGTGCCTGGATGGCAGCCCGGGGAATCGGAAACACCATATATTTT
j_gene: TRBJ2-7; v_gene: TRBV29-1; abundance: NA; d_gene: NA; CDR3aa: CSGLQGKGEQYF; CDR3nt: TGCAGCGGACTTCAGGGGAAGGGCGAGCAGTACTTC
j_gene: TRBJ1-5; v_gene: TRBV28; abundance: NA; d_gene: NA; CDR3aa: CASSLPGSSNQPQHF; CDR3nt: TGTGCCAGCAGTTTACCAGGGTCGAGCAATCAGCCCCAGCATTTT
j_gene: TRBJ2-7; v_gene: TRBV6-5; abundance: NA; d_gene: TRBD1; CDR3aa: CASTRDRAYEQYF; CDR3nt: TGTGCCAGCACTCGGGACAGGGCCTACGAGCAGTACTTC
j_gene: TRBJ2-3; v_gene: TRBV5-1; abundance: NA; d_gene: NA; CDR3aa: CASSAGTGTDTQYF; CDR3nt: TGCGCCAGCAGCGCCGGGACTGGAACAGATACGCAGTATTTT
j_gene: TRBJ1-2; v_gene: TRBV19; abundance: NA; d_gene: NA; CDR3aa: CASSITDSANYGYTF; CDR3nt: TGTGCCAGTAGTATAACCGACTCAGCTAACTATGGCTACACCTTC
j_gene: TRBJ1-3; v_gene: TRBV30; abundance: NA; d_gene: NA; CDR3aa: CAWSSRGISGNTIYF; CDR3nt: TGTGCCTGGAGTTCAAGGGGGATCTCTGGAAACACCATATATTTT
j_gene: TRBJ1-1; v_gene: TRBV19; abundance: NA; d_gene: NA; CDR3aa: CASSISSGNTEAFF; CDR3nt: TGTGCCAGTAGTATCTCCTCGGGGAACACTGAAGCTTTCTTT
j_gene: TRBJ1-1; v_gene: TRBV14; abundance: NA; d_gene: NA; CDR3aa: CASSPRGGDLRAFF; CDR3nt: TGTGCCAGCAGCCCCCGCGGGGGGGACCTTCGGGCTTTCTTT
j_gene: TRBJ2-3; v_gene: TRBV12-3/TRBV12-4; abundance: NA; d_gene: NA; CDR3aa: CASSLSGDTQYF; CDR3nt: TGTGCCAGCAGTTTATCCGGAGATACGCAGTATTTT
j_gene: TRBJ2-1; v_gene: TRBV9; abundance: NA; d_gene: TRBD2; CDR3aa: CASSGYPGGTLNEQFF; CDR3nt: TGTGCCAGCAGCGGCTACCCCGGGGGGACCCTCAATGAGCAGTTCTTC
j_gene: TRBJ2-1; v_gene: TRBV7-7; abundance: NA; d_gene: TRBD2; CDR3aa: CASSPGLAGDNEQFF; CDR3nt: TGTGCCAGCAGCCCGGGACTAGCGGGGGACAATGAGCAGTTCTTC
j_gene: TRBJ1-1; v_gene: TRBV10-1; abundance: NA; d_gene: TRBD1; CDR3aa: CASSESRDRGVPAFF; CDR3nt: TGCGCCAGCAGTGAGTCCAGGGACAGGGGTGTACCGGCTTTCTTT